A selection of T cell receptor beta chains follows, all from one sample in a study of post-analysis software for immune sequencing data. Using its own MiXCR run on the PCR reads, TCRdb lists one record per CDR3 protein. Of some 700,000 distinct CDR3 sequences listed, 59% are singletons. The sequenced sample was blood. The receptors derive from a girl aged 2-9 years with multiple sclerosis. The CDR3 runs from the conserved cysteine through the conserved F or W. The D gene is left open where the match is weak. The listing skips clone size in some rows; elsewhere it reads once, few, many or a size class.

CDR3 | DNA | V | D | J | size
CSATQDRFTNYGYTF | TGCAGTGCTACCCAAGACAGGTTTACTAACTATGGCTACACCTTC | TRBV20-1 | - | TRBJ1-2 | -
CASSSGSIGYNEQFF | TGCGCCAGCAGCTCGGGGTCTATCGGGTACAATGAGCAGTTCTTC | TRBV5-1 | - | TRBJ2-1 | -
CASRVQGAGMNTEAFF | TGTGCCAGCAGAGTACAGGGGGCGGGGATGAACACTGAAGCTTTCTTT | TRBV27 | TRBD1 | TRBJ1-1 | few
CASRQLAGDQETQYF | TGTGCCAGCAGACAACTAGCGGGAGACCAAGAGACCCAGTACTTC | TRBV6-2/TRBV6-3 | TRBD2 | TRBJ2-5 | -
CASRPPSGDYNEQFF | TGTGCCAGCAGGCCACCTAGCGGGGACTACAATGAGCAGTTCTTC | TRBV12-3/TRBV12-4 | TRBD2 | TRBJ2-1 | -
CASSSTGTGTEKLFF | TGTGCCAGCAGCTCAACCGGGACAGGGACGGAAAAACTGTTTTTT | TRBV7-9 | TRBD1 | TRBJ1-4 | -
CASSQVGKGSSGANVLTF | TGTGCCAGCAGCCAAGTGGGAAAGGGCAGCTCTGGGGCCAACGTCCTGACTTTC | TRBV3-1 | - | TRBJ2-6 | few
CASRNRQGEPQHF | TGTGCCAGCAGGAACAGGCAAGGGGAACCCCAGCATTTT | TRBV6-1 | - | TRBJ1-5 | -
CSVEVTGEGNQPQHF | TGCAGCGTTGAGGTTACAGGGGAAGGCAATCAGCCCCAGCATTTT | TRBV29-1 | TRBD1 | TRBJ1-5 | -
CASSLYGIPGQGFRNTEAFF | TGTGCCAGCAGCTTATATGGCATACCGGGACAGGGATTTAGGAACACTGAAGCTTTCTTT | TRBV7-8 | TRBD1 | TRBJ1-1 | once
CASSQNRGLVETQYF | TGCGCCAGCAGCCAGAACAGGGGGCTCGTAGAGACCCAGTACTTC | TRBV4-3 | TRBD1 | TRBJ2-5 | -
CSARDPGLAGGPSYEQYF | TGCAGTGCTAGAGATCCGGGACTAGCGGGAGGGCCCTCCTACGAGCAGTACTTC | TRBV20-1 | TRBD2 | TRBJ2-7 | few
CSARVPRGWETQYF | TGCAGTGCTAGAGTTCCCAGGGGTTGGGAGACCCAGTACTTC | TRBV20-1 | - | TRBJ2-5 | -
CASSQDVVLTRSESDTQYF | TGCGCCAGCAGCCAAGATGTAGTTCTTACCAGGTCAGAGTCAGATACGCAGTATTTT | TRBV4-3 | - | TRBJ2-3 | -
CSASWEGKETQYF | TGCAGTGCTAGTTGGGAGGGGAAAGAGACCCAGTACTTC | TRBV20-1 | TRBD2 | TRBJ2-5 | few
CASRGSSAEAFF | TGTGCCAGCAGGGGGAGTTCGGCTGAGGCTTTCTTT | TRBV7-8 | - | TRBJ1-1 | few
CASSYQYNEQYF | TGTGCCAGCAGCTACCAGTACAATGAGCAGTACTTC | TRBV5-8 | - | TRBJ2-7 | -
CASSESGGLETQYF | TGTGCCAGCAGTGAATCTGGGGGGCTGGAGACCCAGTACTTC | TRBV25-1 | - | TRBJ2-5 | -
CASSLGWVYTGELFF | TGTGCCAGCAGCTTGGGGTGGGTCTACACCGGGGAGCTGTTTTTT | TRBV5-5 | - | TRBJ2-2 | -
CASSHPSGEVPPGDTQYF | TGCGCCAGCAGCCATCCCTCAGGGGAAGTCCCCCCGGGAGATACGCAGTATTTT | TRBV4-1 | - | TRBJ2-3 | -
CASNVGGGHPSYNEQFF | TGTGCCAGCAATGTCGGCGGGGGGCACCCCTCCTACAATGAGCAGTTCTTC | TRBV6-2/TRBV6-3 | TRBD2 | TRBJ2-1 | few
CASSQDPSSANEQFF | TGCGCCAGCAGCCAAGATCCGTCTAGCGCTAATGAGCAGTTCTTC | TRBV4-1 | - | TRBJ2-1 | -
CASSPPSDSYNEQFF | TGTGCCAGCAGCCCCCCTAGCGATTCCTACAATGAGCAGTTCTTC | TRBV7-2 | - | TRBJ2-1 | -
CASSVTGELGSPLHF | TGTGCCAGTAGCGTGACAGGGGAGCTAGGCTCACCCCTCCACTTT | TRBV7-9 | TRBD1 | TRBJ1-6 | -
CAWRMRGDYGYTF | TGTGCCTGGAGGATGCGGGGGGACTATGGCTACACCTTC | TRBV30 | - | TRBJ1-2 | -
CASRTSGGLYNEQFF | TGTGCCAGCAGGACTAGCGGGGGACTATACAATGAGCAGTTCTTC | TRBV12-3/TRBV12-4 | TRBD2 | TRBJ2-1 | -
CSATGTSRETQYF | TGCAGTGCTACCGGGACTAGTCGTGAGACCCAGTACTTC | TRBV20-1 | TRBD2 | TRBJ2-5 | -
CASSSTRLDGPETQYF | TGTGCCAGCAGCTCAACCCGGCTAGATGGTCCAGAGACCCAGTACTTC | TRBV6-2/TRBV6-3 | - | TRBJ2-5 | -
CSAIFPGGDGYTF | TGCAGTGCTATTTTTCCAGGGGGGGATGGCTACACCTTC | TRBV20-1 | TRBD1 | TRBJ1-2 | few
CATSRDMGVAEQYF | TGTGCCACCAGCAGAGATATGGGGGTGGCGGAGCAGTACTTC | TRBV15 | - | TRBJ2-4 | -
CAISGTSGTSTDTQYF | TGTGCCATCAGCGGGACTAGCGGGACATCCACAGATACGCAGTATTTT | TRBV10-3 | TRBD2 | TRBJ2-3 | -
CASSQARNSNQPQHF | TGCGCCAGCAGCCAAGCAAGGAATAGCAATCAGCCCCAGCATTTT | TRBV4-3 | - | TRBJ1-5 | -
CSASETGDNEQYF | TGCAGTGCTAGCGAGACTGGAGACAATGAGCAGTACTTC | TRBV20-1 | - | TRBJ2-7 | -
CAWSGQGPYEQYF | TGTGCCTGGAGCGGACAGGGACCCTACGAGCAGTACTTC | TRBV30 | TRBD1 | TRBJ2-7 | -
CASRADKGGEQYF | TGTGCCAGCAGGGCTGACAAAGGGGGAGAGCAGTACTTC | TRBV2 | - | TRBJ2-5 | -
CASSEVVETQYF | TGTGCCAGCAGTGAAGTTGTGGAGACCCAGTACTTC | TRBV6-1 | - | TRBJ2-5 | -
CSARVRQSNGYTF | TGCAGTGCTAGAGTTCGACAGTCTAATGGCTACACCTTC | TRBV20-1 | - | TRBJ1-2 | -
CSARDRGPGANVLTF | TGCAGTGCTAGGGACAGGGGCCCCGGGGCCAACGTCCTGACTTTC | TRBV20-1 | TRBD1 | TRBJ2-6 | -
CASIRDRPTTTEAFF | TGTGCCAGCATTAGAGACAGGCCAACTACCACTGAAGCTTTCTTT | TRBV2 | - | TRBJ1-1 | -
CASSYSATGGIHEQYF | TGTGCCAGCAGTTACTCCGCGACAGGGGGCATCCACGAGCAGTACTTC | TRBV6-5 | TRBD1 | TRBJ2-7 | -
CATATGTESSGANVLTF | TGTGCCACCGCGACCGGGACAGAGAGCTCTGGGGCCAACGTCCTGACTTTC | TRBV10-3 | TRBD1 | TRBJ2-6 | -
CSARSRYSYEQYF | TGCAGTGCTAGATCCCGTTACTCCTACGAGCAGTACTTC | TRBV20-1 | - | TRBJ2-7 | -
CATTGGEANEKLFF | TGTGCCACTACGGGAGGGGAGGCTAATGAAAAACTGTTTTTT | TRBV10-3 | - | TRBJ1-4 | -
CASHVARTATNEKLFF | TGTGCCAGCCATGTGGCCAGGACAGCAACTAATGAAAAACTGTTTTTT | TRBV2 | - | TRBJ1-4 | -
CASSHFPRASTDTQYF | TGTGCCAGCAGCCACTTTCCCAGGGCGAGCACAGATACGCAGTATTTT | TRBV3-1 | - | TRBJ2-3 | few
CASRDEESYEQYF | TGTGCCAGCAGAGACGAGGAGTCCTACGAGCAGTACTTC | TRBV3-1 | - | TRBJ2-7 | -
CASSPGQGMREQYF | TGTGCCAGCAGCCCGGGACAGGGGATGAGGGAGCAGTACTTC | TRBV7-2 | TRBD1 | TRBJ2-7 | -
CASSPLGDSHEQFF | TGTGCCAGCAGTCCCCTCGGGGACAGCCATGAGCAGTTCTTC | TRBV28 | TRBD1 | TRBJ2-1 | -
CASSASGAMPDTQYF | TGTGCCAGCAGTGCCAGCGGAGCTATGCCCGATACGCAGTATTTT | TRBV2 | - | TRBJ2-3 | -
CASSRPGDPDIYTF | TGTGCCAGCAGCCGCCCTGGGGACCCAGATATCTACACCTTC | TRBV7-9 | - | TRBJ1-2 | -
CSVDVGQVRTDTQYF | TGCAGCGTTGATGTGGGTCAGGTGCGCACAGATACGCAGTATTTT | TRBV29-1 | - | TRBJ2-3 | few